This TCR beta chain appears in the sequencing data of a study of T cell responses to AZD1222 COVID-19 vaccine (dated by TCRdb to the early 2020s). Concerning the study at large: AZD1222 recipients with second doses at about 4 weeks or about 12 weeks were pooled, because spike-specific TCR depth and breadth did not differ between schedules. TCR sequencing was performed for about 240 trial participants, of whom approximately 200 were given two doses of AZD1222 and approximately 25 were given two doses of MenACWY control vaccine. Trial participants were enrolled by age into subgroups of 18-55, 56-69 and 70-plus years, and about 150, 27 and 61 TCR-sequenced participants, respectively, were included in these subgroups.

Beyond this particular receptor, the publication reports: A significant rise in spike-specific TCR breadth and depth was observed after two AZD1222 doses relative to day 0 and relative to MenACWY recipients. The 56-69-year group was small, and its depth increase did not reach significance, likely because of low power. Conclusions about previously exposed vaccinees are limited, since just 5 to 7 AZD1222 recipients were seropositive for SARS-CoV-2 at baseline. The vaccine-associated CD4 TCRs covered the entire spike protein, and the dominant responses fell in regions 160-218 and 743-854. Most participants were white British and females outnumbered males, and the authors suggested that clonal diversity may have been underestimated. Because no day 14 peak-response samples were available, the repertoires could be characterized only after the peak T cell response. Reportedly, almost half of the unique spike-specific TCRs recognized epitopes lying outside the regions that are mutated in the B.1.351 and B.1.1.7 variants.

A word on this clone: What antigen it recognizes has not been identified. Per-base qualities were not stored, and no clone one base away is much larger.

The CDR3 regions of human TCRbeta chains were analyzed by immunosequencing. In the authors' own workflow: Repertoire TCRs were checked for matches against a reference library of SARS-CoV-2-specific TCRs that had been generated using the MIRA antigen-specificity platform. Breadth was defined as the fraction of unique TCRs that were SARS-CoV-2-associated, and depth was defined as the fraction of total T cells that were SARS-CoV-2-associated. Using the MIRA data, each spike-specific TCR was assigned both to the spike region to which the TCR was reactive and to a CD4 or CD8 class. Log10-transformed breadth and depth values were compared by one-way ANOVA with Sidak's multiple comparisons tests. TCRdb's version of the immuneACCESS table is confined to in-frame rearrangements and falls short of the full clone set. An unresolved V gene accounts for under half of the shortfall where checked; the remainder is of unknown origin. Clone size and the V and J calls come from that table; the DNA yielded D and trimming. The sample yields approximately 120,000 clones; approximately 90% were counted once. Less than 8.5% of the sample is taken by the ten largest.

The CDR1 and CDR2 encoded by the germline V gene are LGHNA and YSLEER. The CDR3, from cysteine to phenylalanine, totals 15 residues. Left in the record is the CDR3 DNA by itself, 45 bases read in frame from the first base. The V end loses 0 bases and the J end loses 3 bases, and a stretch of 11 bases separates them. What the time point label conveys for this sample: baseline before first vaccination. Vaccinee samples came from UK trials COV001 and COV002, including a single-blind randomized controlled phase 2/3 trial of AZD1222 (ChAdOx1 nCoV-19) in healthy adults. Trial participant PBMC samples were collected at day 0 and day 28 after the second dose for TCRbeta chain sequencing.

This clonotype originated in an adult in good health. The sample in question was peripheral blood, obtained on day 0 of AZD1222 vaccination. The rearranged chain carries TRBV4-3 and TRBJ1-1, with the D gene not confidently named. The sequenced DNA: TGCGCCAGCAGCCAAGATCGCTCGGGGTACACTGAAGCTTTCTTT. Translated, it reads CASSQDRSGYTEAFF.